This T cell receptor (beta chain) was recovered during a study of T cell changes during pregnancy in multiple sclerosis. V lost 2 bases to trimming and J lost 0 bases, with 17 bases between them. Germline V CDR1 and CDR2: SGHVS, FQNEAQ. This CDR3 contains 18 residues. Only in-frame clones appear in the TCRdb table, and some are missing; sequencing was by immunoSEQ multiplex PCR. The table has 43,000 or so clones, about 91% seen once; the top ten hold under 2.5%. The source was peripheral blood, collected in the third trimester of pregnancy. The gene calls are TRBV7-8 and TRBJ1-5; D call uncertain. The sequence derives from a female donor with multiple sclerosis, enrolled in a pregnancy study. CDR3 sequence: CASSLIARGGYSNQPQHF. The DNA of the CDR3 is TGTGCCAGCAGCTTAATCGCCCGGGGAGGTTATAGCAATCAGCCCCAGCATTTT.